This TCR beta chain was identified in a study of blood T cells in healthy people across ages. Primed by a sample-barcoded 5' primer and a J-beta primer mix, a second PCR proceeded for 7 to 11 cycles. MiXCR, run by TCRdb on the 5' RACE reads, gives a single entry per CDR3 protein. The sample holds some 1.6 million distinct CDR3 sequences, roughly a third seen once. This clonotype came up a few times. Its matching antigen is unknown. Findings and limits, study-wide: Among T cells, TCR beta diversity per million cells dropped roughly linearly as age rose. There were more naive CD4+ cells and higher diversity in long-lived donors than in aged donors.

The material sequenced was blood. The TCR was taken from a young woman in good health.

The CDR3 loop reads CASSARTGDTDTQYF. In DNA form, the CDR3 reads TGTGCCAGCAGCGCCCGGACAGGTGACACAGATACGCAGTATTTT. This chain uses TRBV7-6 with TRBJ2-3, with TRBD1 matching 7 bases. CDR3 size: 15 residues. J lost 2 bases, V lost 5 bases, and 7 bases had no gene match. Germline V gives CDR1 SGHVS, CDR2 FNYEAQ.